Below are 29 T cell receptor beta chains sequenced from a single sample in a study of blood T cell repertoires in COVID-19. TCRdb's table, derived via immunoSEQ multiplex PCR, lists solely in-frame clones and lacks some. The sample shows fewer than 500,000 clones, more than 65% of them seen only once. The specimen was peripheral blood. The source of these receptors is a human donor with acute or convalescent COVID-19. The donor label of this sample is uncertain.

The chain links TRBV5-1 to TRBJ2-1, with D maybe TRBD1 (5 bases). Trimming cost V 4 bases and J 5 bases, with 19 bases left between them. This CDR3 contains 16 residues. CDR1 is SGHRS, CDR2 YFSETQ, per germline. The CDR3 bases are TGCGCCAGCAGCCAAAAGGTAGGGGCAGGAGACAATGAGCAGTTCTTC. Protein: CASSQKVGAGDNEQFF.

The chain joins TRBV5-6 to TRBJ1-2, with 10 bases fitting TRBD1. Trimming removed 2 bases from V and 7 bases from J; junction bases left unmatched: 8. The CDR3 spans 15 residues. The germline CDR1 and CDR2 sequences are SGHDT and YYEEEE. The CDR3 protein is CASSFPTGGAGGYTF. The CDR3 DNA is TGTGCCAGCAGCTTCCCGACAGGGGGCGCAGGTGGCTACACCTTC.

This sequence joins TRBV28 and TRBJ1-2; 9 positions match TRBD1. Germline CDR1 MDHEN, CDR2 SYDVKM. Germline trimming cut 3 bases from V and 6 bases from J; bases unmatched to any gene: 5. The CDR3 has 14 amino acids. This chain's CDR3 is CASSFDRGVHGYTF. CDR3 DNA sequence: TGTGCCAGCAGTTTCGACAGGGGGGTTCATGGCTACACCTTC.

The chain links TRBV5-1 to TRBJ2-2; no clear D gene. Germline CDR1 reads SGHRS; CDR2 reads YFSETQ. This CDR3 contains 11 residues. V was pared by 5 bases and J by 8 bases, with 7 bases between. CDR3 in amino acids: CASRGLGELFF. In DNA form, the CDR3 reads TGCGCCAGCAGGGGCCTTGGGGAGCTGTTTTTT.

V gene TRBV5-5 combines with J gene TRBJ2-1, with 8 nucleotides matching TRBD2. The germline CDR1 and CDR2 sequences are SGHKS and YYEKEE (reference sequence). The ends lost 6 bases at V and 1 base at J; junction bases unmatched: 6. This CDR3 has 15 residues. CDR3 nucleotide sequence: TGTGCCAGCACCTTAGCGGGGCTATCCTACAATGAGCAGTTCTTC. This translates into CASTLAGLSYNEQFF.

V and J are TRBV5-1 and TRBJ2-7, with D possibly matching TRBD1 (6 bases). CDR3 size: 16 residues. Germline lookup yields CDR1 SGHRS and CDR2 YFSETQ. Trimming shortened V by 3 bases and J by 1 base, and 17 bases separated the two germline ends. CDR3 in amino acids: CASSSVPGVVSYEQYF. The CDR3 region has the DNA TGCGCCAGCAGCTCTGTCCCAGGGGTCGTATCCTACGAGCAGTACTTC.

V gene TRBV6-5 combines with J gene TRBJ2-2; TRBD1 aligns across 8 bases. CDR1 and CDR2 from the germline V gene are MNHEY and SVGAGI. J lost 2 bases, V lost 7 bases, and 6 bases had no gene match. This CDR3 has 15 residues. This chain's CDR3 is CASKQDRVNTGELFF. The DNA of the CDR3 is TGTGCCAGCAAACAGGACAGGGTAAACACCGGGGAGCTGTTTTTT.

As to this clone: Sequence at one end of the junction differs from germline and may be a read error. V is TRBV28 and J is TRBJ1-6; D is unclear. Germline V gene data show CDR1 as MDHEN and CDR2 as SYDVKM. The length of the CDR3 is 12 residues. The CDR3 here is CATREGGSPLHF. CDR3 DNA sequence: TGCGCCACGCGCGAGGGAGGCTCACCCCTCCACTTT.

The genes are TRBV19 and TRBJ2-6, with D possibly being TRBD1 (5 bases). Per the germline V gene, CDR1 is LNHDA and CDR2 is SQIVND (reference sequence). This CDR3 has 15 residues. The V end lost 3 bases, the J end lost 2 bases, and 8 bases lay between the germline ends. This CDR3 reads CASSMSRAGANVLTF. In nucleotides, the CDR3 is TGTGCCAGTAGTATGAGCAGGGCTGGGGCCAACGTCCTGACTTTC.

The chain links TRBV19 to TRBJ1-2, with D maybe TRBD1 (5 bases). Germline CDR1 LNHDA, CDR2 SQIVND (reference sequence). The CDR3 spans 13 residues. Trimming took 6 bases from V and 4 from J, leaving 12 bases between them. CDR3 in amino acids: CASSKGLTYGYTF. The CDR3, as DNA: TGTGCCAGTAGCAAGGGACTAACCTATGGCTACACCTTC.

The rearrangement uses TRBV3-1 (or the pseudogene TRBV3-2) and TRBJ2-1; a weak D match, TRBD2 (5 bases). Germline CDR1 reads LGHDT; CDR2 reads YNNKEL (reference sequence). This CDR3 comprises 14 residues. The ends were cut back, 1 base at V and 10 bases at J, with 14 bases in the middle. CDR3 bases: TGTGCCAGCAGCCAAGGGAGGAACGGGAAGGAGCAGTTCTTC. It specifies CASSQGRNGKEQFF.

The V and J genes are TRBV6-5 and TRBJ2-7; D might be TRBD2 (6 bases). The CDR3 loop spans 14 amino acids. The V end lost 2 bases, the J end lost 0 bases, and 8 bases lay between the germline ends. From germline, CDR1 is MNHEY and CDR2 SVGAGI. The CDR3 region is CASSYRGSSYEQYF. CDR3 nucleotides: TGTGCCAGCAGTTACCGGGGGAGCTCCTACGAGCAGTACTTC.

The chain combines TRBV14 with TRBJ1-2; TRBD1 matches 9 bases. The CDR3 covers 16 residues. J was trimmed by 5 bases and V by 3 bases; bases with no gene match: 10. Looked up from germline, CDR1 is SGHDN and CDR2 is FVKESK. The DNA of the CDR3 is TGTGCCAGCAGCCACCCCCGGACAGGGGAAACGTATGGCTACACCTTC. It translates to CASSHPRTGETYGYTF.

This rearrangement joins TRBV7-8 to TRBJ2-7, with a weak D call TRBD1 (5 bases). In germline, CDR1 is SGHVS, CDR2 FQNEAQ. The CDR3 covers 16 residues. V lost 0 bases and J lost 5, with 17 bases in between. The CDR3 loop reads CASSLAQLVGRNEQYF. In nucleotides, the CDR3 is TGTGCCAGCAGCTTAGCTCAATTGGTGGGGCGGAACGAGCAGTACTTC.

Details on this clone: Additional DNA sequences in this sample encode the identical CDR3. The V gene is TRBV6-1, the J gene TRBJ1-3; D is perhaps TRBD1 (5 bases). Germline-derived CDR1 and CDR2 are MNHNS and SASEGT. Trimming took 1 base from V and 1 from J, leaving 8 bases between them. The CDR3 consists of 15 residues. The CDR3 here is CASSEEGLSGNTIYF. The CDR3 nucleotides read TGTGCCAGCAGTGAAGAGGGACTTTCTGGAAACACCATATATTTT.

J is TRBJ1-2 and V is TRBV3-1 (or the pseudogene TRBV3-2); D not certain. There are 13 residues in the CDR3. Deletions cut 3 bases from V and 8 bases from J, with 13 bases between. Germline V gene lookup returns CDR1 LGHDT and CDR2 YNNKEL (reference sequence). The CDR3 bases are TGTGCCAGCAGCCAGGATTTTCGAGGGGGCTACACCTTC. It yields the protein CASSQDFRGGYTF.

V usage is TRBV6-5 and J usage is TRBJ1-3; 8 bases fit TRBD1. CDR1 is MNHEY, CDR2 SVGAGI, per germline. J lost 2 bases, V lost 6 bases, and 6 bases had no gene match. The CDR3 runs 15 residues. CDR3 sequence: CASSDTTGAGNTIYF. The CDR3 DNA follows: TGTGCCAGCAGCGATACGACAGGGGCTGGAAACACCATATATTTT.

The CDR3 DNA reads as TGTGCCAGCAGTTACTCGACTGTGGGGGCTAGCGGGAGCCCCCATGAGCAGTTCTTC. It codes for CASSYSTVGASGSPHEQFF. The chain recombines TRBV6-2 or TRBV6-3 with TRBJ2-1; 10 bases fit TRBD2. Germline-derived CDR1 and CDR2 are MNHEY and SVGEGT. The V and J ends lost 0 bases and 8 bases, in that order; junction bases with no gene match: 16. This CDR3 is 19 amino acids long.

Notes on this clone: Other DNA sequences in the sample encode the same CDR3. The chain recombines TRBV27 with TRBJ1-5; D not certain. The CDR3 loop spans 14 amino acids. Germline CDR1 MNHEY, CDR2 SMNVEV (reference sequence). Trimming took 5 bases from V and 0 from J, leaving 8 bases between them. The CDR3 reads CASSPLYSNQPQHF. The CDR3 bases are TGTGCCAGCAGTCCTCTCTATAGCAATCAGCCCCAGCATTTT.

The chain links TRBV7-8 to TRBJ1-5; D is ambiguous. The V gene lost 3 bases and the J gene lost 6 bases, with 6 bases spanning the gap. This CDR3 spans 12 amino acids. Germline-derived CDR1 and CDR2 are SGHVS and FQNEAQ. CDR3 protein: CASSLSFQPQHF. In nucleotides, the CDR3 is TGTGCCAGCAGCTTGTCGTTTCAGCCCCAGCATTTT.

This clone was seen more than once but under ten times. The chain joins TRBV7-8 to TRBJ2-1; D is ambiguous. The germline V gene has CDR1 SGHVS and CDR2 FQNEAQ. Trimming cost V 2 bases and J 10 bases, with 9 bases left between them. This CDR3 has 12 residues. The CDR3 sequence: CASSLLAIEQFF. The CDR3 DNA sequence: TGTGCCAGCAGCTTATTAGCTATAGAGCAGTTCTTC.

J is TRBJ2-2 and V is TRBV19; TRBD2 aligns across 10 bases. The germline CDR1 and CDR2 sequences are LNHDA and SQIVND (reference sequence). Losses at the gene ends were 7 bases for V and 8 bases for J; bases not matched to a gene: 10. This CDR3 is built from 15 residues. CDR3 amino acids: CASKDLAGALGELFF. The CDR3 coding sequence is TGTGCCAGTAAAGATCTAGCGGGGGCCCTTGGGGAGCTGTTTTTT.

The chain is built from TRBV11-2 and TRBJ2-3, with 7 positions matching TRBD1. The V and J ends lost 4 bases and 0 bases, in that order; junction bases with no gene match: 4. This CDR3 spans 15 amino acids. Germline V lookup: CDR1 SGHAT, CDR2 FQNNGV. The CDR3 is CASSSWDRSTDTQYF. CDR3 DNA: TGTGCCAGCAGCTCCTGGGACAGAAGCACAGATACGCAGTATTTT.

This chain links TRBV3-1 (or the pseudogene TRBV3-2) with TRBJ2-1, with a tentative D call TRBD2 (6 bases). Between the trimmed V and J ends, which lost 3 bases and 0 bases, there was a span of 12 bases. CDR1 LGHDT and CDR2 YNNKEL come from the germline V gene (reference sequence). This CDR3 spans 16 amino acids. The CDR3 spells CASSQRDWSSYNEQFF. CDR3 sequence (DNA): TGTGCCAGCAGCCAGAGGGACTGGAGCTCCTACAATGAGCAGTTCTTC.

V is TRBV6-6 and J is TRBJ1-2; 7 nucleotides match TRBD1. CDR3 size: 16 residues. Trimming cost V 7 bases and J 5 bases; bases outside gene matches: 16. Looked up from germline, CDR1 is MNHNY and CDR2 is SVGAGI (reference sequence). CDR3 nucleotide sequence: TGTGCCAGCAACATGTTAGGACAGGCGACTAGTTATGGCTACACCTTC. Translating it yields CASNMLGQATSYGYTF.

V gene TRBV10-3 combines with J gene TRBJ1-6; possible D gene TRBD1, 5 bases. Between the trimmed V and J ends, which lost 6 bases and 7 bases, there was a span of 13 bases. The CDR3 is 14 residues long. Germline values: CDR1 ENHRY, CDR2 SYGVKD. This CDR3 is CAISLAGGNSPLHF. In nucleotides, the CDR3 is TGTGCCATCAGCCTTGCTGGGGGGAATTCACCCCTCCACTTT.

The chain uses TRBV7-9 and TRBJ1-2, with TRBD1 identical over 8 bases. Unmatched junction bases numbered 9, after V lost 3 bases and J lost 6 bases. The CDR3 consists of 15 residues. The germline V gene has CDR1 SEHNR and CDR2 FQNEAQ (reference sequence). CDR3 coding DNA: TGTGCCAGCAGCTTGACCCAGGGGGCGCGCAATGGCTACACCTTC. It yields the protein CASSLTQGARNGYTF.

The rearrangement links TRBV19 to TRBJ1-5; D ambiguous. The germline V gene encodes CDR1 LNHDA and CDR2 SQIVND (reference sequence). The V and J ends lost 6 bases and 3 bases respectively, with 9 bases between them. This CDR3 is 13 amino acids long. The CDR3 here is CASRREYNQPQHF. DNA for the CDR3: TGTGCCAGTAGGCGGGAGTACAATCAGCCCCAGCATTTT.

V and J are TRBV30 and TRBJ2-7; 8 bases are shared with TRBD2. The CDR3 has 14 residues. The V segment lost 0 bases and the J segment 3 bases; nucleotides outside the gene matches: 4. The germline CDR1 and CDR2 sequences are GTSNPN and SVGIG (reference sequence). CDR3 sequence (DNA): TGTGCCTGGAGTGTAAGCGGGGGCGGCTACGAGCAGTACTTC. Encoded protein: CAWSVSGGGYEQYF.